Each of the 4 T cell receptor beta chains below was sequenced from the same sample in a study of OX40 agonist ivuxolimab in advanced cancers. Sequenced by immunoSEQ multiplex PCR; TCRdb stores in-frame clones only, minus some. The sample carries 77,000 or so clones, approximately 85% recorded once. The sequenced sample was CD4+ or CD8+ T cells sorted from blood, obtained in a trial of the OX40 agonist ivuxolimab. These receptors were taken from an adult with an advanced solid tumor such as melanoma, head and neck, liver or kidney cancer.

The chain recombines TRBV2 with TRBJ1-5, with 11 nucleotides matching TRBD1. Unmatched junction bases numbered 6, after V lost 7 bases and J lost 7 bases. The CDR3 has 14 residues. Germline CDR1 is SNHLY and CDR2 is FYNNEI. This CDR3 reads CASNGQGARQPQHF. The DNA of the CDR3 is TGTGCCAGCAACGGACAGGGGGCGAGGCAGCCCCAGCATTTT.

The chain employs TRBV6-5 and TRBJ2-1; no clear D. The CDR3 spans 15 residues. The germline V gene has CDR1 MNHEY and CDR2 SVGAGI. Trimming removed 4 bases at V and 0 bases at J, with 10 bases between. CDR3 loop: CASSLGESSYNEQFF. CDR3 nucleotides: TGTGCCAGCAGTTTAGGTGAGAGCTCCTACAATGAGCAGTTCTTC.

The V call is TRBV18, the J call TRBJ2-1; a weak D match, TRBD1 (6 bases). Germline CDR1 reads KGHSH; CDR2 reads LQKENI. V was pared by 3 bases and J by 6 bases, with 9 bases between. The CDR3 is 13 residues long. CDR3 sequence: CASSPGQFNEQFF. The CDR3, as DNA: TGTGCCAGCTCACCCGGACAGTTCAATGAGCAGTTCTTC.

The chain uses TRBV5-1 and TRBJ2-5, with 8 bases lining up with TRBD1. This CDR3 is built from 13 residues. Trimming took 1 base from V and 4 from J; bases not matched to a gene: 0. CDR1 and CDR2 (germline): SGHRS, YFSETQ. The CDR3 DNA is TGCGCCAGCAGCTTGACAGGGGGAGAGACCCAGTACTTC. It yields the protein CASSLTGGETQYF. Supplemented by reference TRBV5-1 and TRBJ2-5, the full variable domain reads KAGVTQTPRYLIKTRGQQVTLSCSPISGHRSVSWYQQTPGQGLQFLFEYFSETQRNKGNFPGRFSGRQFSNSRSEMNVSTLELGDSALYLCASSLTGGETQYFGPGTRLLVL.